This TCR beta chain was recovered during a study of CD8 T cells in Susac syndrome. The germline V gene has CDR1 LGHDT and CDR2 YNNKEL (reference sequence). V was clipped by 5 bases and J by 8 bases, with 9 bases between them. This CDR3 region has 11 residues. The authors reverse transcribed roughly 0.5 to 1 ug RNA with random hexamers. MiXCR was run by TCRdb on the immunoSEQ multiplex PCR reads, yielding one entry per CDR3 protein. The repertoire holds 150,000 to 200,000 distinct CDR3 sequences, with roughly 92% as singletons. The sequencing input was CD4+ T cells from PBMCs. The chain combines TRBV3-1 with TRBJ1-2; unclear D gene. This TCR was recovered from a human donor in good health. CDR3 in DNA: TGTGCCAGCAGCTTCAATGGCGGCTACACCTTC. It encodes CASSFNGGYTF.